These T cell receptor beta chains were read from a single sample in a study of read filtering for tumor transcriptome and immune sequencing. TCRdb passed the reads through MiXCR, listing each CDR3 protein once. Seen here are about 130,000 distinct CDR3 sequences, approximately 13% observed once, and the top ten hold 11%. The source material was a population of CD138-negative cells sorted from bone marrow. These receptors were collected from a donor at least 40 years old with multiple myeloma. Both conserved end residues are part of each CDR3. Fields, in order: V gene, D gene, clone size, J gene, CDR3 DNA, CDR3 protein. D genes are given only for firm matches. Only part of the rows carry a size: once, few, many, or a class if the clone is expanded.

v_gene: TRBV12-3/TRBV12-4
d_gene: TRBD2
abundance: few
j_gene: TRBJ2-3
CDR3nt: TGTGCCAGCACACCGGGACTAGCGGCAGATACGCAGTATTTT
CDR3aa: CASTPGLAADTQYF

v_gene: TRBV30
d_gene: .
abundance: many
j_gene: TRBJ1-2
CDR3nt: TGTGCCTGGAGCCCGGGGGACCATGGCTACACCTTC
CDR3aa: CAWSPGDHGYTF

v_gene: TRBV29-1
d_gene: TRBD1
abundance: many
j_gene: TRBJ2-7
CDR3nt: TGCAGCGTTCGACAGGGGGCCGACGAGCAGTACTTC
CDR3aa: CSVRQGADEQYF

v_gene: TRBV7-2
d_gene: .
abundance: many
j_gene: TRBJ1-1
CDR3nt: TGTGCCAGCAGCTTATCGGTCCTTACGAACACTGAAGCTTTCTTT
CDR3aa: CASSLSVLTNTEAFF

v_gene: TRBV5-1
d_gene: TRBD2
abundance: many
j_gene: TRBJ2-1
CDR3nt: TGCGCCAGCAGCGAGGGACTAGCGGGGGTTGAGCAGTTCTTC
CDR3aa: CASSEGLAGVEQFF

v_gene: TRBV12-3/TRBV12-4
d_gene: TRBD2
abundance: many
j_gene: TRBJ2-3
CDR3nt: TGTGCCAGCACCCCATGGCGGGGGGGCACAGATACGCAGTATTTT
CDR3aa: CASTPWRGGTDTQYF

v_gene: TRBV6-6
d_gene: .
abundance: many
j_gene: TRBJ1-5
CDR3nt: TGTGCCAGCAAAGGGGCGGAACGGGGCAATCAGCCCCAGCATTTT
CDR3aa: CASKGAERGNQPQHF

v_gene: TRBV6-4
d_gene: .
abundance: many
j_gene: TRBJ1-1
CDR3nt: TGTGCCAGCAGTGACTCTGCAGGGGAAGTTTTCTTT
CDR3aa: CASSDSAGEVFF

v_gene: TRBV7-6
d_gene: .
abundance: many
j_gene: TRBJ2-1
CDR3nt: TGTGCCAGCAGCTTAGCGTCAAGGAATGAGCAGTTCTTC
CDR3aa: CASSLASRNEQFF

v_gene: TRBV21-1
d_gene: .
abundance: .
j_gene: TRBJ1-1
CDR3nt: TGTGCCAGCAGCAAAGACGAGGGACACAGAGAAGCTTTCTTT
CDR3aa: CASSKDEGHREAFF

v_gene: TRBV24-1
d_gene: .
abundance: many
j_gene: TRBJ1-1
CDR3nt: TGTGCCACCAGTGATGGTCGAGAGGGAGCTTTCTTT
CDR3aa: CATSDGREGAFF